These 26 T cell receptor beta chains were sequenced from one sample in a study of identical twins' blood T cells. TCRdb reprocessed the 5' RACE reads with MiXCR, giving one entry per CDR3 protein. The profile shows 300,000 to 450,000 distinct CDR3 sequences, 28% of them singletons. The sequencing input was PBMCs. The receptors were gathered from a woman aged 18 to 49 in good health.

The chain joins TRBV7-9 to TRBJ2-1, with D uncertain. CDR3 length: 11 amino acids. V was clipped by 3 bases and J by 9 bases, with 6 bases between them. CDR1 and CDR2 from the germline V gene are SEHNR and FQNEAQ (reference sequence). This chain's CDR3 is CASSFSLEQFF. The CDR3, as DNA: TGTGCCAGCAGCTTTAGTCTTGAGCAGTTCTTC.

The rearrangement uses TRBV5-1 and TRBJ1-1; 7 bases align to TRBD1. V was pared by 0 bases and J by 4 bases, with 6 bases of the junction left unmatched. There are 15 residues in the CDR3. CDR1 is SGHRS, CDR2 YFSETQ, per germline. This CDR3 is CASSLVTGTATEAFF. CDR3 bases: TGCGCCAGCAGCTTGGTAACTGGGACAGCCACTGAAGCTTTCTTT.

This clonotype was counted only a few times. The CDR3 sequence: CASSQGLAGEQFF. CDR3 nucleotides: TGTGCCAGCAGCCAAGGACTAGCGGGTGAGCAGTTCTTC. The chain recombines TRBV3-1 with TRBJ2-1, with 10 bases identical to TRBD2. The CDR3 totals 13 residues. J lost 9 bases, V lost 1 base, and 0 bases had no gene match. CDR1 is LGHDT, CDR2 YNNKEL, per germline (reference sequence).

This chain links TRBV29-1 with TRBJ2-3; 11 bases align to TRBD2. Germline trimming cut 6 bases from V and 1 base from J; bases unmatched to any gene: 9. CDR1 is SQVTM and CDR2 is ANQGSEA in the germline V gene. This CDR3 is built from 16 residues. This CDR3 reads CSVRGSGRVGTDTQYF. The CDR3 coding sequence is TGCAGCGTCCGGGGTAGCGGGAGGGTTGGCACAGATACGCAGTATTTT.

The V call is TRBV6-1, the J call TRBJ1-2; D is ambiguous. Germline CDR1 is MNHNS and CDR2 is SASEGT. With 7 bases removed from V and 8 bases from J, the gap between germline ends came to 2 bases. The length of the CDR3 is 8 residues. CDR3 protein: CASMGYTF. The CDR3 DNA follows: TGTGCCAGCATGGGCTACACCTTC.

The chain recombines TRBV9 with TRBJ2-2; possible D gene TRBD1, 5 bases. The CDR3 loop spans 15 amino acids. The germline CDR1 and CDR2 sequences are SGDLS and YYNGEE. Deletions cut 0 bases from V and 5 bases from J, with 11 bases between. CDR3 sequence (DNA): TGTGCCAGCAGCGTAGCTCGACCAGGGACCGGGGAGCTGTTTTTT. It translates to CASSVARPGTGELFF.

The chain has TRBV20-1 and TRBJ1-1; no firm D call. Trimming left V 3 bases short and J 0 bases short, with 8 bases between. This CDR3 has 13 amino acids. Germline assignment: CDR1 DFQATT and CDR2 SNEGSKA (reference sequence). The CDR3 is CSASSVMNTEAFF. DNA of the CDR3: TGCAGTGCTAGTAGTGTCATGAACACTGAAGCTTTCTTT.

The CDR3 DNA sequence: TGTGCCAGCAGCTTGTCTTACCCCTACAATGAGCAGTTCTTC. Its protein product is CASSLSYPYNEQFF. This chain links TRBV11-2 with TRBJ2-1; D unclear. Between the trimmed V and J ends, which lost 3 bases and 2 bases, there was a span of 8 bases. The length of the CDR3 is 14 residues. Germline values: CDR1 SGHAT, CDR2 FQNNGV.

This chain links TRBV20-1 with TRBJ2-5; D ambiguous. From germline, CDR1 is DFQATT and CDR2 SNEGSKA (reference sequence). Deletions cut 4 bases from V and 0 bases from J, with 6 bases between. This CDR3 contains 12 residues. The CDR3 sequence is CSAKFDQETQYF. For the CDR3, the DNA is TGCAGTGCTAAGTTCGACCAAGAGACCCAGTACTTC.

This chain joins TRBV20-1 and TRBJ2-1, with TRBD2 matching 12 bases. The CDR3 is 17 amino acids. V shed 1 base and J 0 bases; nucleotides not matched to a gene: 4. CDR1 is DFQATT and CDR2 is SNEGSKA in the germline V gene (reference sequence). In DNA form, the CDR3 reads TGCAGTGCTAGAGGGACTAGCGGGAAGGCCTCCTACAATGAGCAGTTCTTC. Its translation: CSARGTSGKASYNEQFF.

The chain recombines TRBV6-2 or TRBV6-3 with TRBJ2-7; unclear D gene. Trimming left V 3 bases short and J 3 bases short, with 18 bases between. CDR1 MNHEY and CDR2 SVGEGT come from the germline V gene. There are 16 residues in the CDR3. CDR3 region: CASSYMAEPMIYEQYF. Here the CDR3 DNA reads TGTGCCAGCAGTTATATGGCAGAACCTATGATCTACGAGCAGTACTTC.

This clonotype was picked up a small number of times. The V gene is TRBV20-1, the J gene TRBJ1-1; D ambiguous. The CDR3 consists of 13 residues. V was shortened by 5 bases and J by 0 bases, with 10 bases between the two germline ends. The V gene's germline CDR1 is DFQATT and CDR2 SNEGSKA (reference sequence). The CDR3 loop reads CSADEPLNTEAFF. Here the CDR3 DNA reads TGCAGTGCTGACGAACCCCTGAACACTGAAGCTTTCTTT.

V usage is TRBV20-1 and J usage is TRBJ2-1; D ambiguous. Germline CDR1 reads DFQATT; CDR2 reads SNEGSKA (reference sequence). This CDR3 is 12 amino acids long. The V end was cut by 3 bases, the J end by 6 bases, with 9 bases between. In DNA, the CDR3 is TGCAGTGCTAGCATCGAGAGCAATGAGCAGTTCTTC. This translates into CSASIESNEQFF.

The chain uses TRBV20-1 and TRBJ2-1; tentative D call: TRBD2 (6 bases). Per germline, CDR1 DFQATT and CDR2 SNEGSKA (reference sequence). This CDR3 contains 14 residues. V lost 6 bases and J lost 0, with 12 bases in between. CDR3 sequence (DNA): TGCAGTGCCGGGACTCCCAGCTCCTACAATGAGCAGTTCTTC. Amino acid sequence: CSAGTPSSYNEQFF.

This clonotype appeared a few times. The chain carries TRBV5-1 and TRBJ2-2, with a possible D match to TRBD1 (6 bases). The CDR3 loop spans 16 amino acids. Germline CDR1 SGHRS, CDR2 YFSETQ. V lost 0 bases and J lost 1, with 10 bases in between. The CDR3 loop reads CASSLGGHLNTGELFF. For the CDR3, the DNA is TGCGCCAGCAGCTTGGGGGGACACCTGAACACCGGGGAGCTGTTTTTT.

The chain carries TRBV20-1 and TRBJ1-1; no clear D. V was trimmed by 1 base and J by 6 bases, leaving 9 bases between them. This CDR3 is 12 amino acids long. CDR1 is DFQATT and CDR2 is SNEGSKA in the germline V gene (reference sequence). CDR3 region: CSARVFGSEAFF. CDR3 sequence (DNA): TGCAGTGCTAGAGTGTTCGGGTCTGAAGCTTTCTTT.

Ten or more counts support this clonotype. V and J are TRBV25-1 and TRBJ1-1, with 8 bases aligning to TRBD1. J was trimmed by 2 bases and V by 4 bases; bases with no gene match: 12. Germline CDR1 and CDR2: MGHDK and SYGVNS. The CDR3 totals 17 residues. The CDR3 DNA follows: TGTGCCAGCAGTGGACATCGTGGGACAGGTGAAAACACTGAAGCTTTCTTT. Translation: CASSGHRGTGENTEAFF. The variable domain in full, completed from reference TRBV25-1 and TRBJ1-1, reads EADIYQTPRYLVIGTGKKITLECSQTMGHDKMYWYQQDPGMELHLIHYSYGVNSTEKGDLSSESTVSRIRTEHFPLTLESARPSHTSQYLCASSGHRGTGENTEAFFGQGTRLTVV.

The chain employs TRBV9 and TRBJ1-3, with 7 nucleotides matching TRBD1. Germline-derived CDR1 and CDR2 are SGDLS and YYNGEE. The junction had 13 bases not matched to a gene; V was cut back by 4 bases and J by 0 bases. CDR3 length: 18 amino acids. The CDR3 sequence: CASSPWAGTASSGNTIYF. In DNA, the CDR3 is TGTGCCAGCAGCCCGTGGGCCGGGACAGCGAGCTCTGGAAACACCATATATTTT.

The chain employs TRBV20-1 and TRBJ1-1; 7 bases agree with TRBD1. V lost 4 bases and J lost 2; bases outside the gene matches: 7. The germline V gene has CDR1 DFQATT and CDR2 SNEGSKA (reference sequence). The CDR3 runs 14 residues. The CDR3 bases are TGCAGTGCTACCGGGGGACAGACAAACACTGAAGCTTTCTTT. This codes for CSATGGQTNTEAFF.

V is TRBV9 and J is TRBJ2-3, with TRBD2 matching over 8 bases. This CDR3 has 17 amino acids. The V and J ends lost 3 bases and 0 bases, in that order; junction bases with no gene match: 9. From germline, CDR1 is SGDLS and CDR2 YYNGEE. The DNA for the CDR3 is TGTGCCAGCAGCGCCCGGCTTAGCGGGGTTAGCACAGATACGCAGTATTTT. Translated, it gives CASSARLSGVSTDTQYF.

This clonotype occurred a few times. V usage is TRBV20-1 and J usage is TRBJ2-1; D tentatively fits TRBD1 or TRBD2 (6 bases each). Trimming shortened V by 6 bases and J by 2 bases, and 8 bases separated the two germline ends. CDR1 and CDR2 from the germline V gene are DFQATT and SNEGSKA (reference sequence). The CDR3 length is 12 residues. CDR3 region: CSAGGPYNEQFF. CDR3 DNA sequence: TGCAGTGCGGGGGGCCCCTACAATGAGCAGTTCTTC.

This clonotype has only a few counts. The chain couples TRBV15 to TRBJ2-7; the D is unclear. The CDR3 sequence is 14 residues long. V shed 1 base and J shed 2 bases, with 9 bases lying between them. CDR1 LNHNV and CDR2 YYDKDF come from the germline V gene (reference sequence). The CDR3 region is CATSRGADTYEQYF. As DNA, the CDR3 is TGTGCCACCAGCAGAGGGGCAGATACCTACGAGCAGTACTTC.

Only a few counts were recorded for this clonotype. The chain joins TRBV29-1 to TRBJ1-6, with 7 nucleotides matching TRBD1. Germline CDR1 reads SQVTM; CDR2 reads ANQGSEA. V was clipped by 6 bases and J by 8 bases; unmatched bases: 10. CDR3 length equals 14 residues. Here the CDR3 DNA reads TGCAGCGTCTTAGGGGGCCCGGGGGATTCACCCCTCCACTTT. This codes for CSVLGGPGDSPLHF.

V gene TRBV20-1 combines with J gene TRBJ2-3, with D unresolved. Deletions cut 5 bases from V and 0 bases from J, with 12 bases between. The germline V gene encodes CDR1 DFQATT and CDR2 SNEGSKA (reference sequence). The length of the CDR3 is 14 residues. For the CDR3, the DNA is TGCAGTGCTGTAGGTCGACTTAGCACAGATACGCAGTATTTT. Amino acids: CSAVGRLSTDTQYF.

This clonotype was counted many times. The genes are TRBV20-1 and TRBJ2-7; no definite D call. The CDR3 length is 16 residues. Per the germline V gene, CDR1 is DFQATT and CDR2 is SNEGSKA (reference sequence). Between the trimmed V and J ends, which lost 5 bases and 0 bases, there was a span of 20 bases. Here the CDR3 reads CSAAFPPAADSYEQYF. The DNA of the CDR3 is TGCAGTGCTGCCTTCCCCCCAGCCGCAGACTCCTACGAGCAGTACTTC.

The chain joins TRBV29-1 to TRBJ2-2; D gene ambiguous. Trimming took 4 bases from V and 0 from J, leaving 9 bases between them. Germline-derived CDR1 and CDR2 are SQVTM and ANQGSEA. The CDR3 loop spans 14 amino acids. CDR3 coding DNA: TGCAGCGTTGTACCGTTCGCGAACACCGGGGAGCTGTTTTTT. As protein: CSVVPFANTGELFF.